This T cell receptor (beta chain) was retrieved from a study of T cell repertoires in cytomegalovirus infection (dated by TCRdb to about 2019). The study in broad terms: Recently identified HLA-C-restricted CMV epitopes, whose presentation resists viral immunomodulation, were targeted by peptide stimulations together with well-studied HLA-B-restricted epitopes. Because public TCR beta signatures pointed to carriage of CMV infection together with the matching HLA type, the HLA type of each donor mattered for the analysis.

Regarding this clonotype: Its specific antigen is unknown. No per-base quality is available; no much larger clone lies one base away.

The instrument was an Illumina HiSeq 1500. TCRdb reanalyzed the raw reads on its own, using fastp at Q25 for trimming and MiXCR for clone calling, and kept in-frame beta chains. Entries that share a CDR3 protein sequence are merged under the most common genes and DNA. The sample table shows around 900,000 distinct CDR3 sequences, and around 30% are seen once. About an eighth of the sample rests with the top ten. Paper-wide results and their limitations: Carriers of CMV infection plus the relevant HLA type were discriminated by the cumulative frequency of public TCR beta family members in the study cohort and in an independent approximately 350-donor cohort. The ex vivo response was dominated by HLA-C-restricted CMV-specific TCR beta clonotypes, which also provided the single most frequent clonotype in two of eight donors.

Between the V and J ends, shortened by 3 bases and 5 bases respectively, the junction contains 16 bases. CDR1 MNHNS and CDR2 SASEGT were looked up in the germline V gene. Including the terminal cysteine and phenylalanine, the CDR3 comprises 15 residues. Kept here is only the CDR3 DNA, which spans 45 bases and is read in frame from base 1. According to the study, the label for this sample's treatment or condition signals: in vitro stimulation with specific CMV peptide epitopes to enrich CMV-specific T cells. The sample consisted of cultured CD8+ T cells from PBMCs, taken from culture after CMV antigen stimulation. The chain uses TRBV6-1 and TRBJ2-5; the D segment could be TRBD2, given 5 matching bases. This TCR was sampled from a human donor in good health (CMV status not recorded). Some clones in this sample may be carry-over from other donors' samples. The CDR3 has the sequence CASSEEPAVGETQYF. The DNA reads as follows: TGTGCCAGCAGTGAGGAGCCAGCGGTGGGGGAGACCCAGTACTTC.